These T cell receptor beta chains were read from a single sample in a study of cytomegalovirus exposure and HLA in healthy donors. Data came from immunoSEQ multiplex PCR; TCRdb stores just in-frame clones and leaves some out. In the table there are about 190,000 clones, 70% to 75% of which are singletons. The specimen was PBMCs. The receptors were sampled from a young woman in good health and CMV-seropositive. Each CDR3 is given with its conserved first and last residue.

v_gene: TRBV7-6; CDR3aa: CASSSASTRYEQFF
v_gene: TRBV7-9; CDR3aa: CASSPEGASEQFF
v_gene: TRBV2; CDR3aa: CASSVGAGGPDTQYF
v_gene: TRBV15; CDR3aa: CATSSRSGRAPDTQYF
v_gene: TRBV15; CDR3aa: CATLGEGSDEKLFF
v_gene: TRBV18; CDR3aa: CASSLDKNTEAFF
v_gene: TRBV27; CDR3aa: CASSLSREWAKNIQYF
v_gene: TRBV13; CDR3aa: CASRLGTGNQPQHF
v_gene: TRBV11-2; CDR3aa: CASSPRTGVGETQYF
v_gene: TRBV27; CDR3aa: CASSPGTVQFF
v_gene: TRBV7-7; CDR3aa: CASSATSGSSTDTQYF
v_gene: TRBV27; CDR3aa: CASSGSGSEQFF
v_gene: TRBV7-9; CDR3aa: CASGFIGTGSEETQYF
v_gene: TRBV12-5; CDR3aa: CASGSGGELFF
v_gene: TRBV27; CDR3aa: CASRLSGTSGREQFF
v_gene: TRBV7-6; CDR3aa: CASSLPGQGQETQYF
v_gene: TRBV27; CDR3aa: CASSLSGLAGGVGELFF
v_gene: TRBV28; CDR3aa: CASSSSRLAGTTGELFF
v_gene: TRBV7-9; CDR3aa: CASSPKERGRSSYEQYF
v_gene: TRBV23-1; CDR3aa: CASSQSHGRDTEAFF
v_gene: TRBV28; CDR3aa: CASSIRVRNQPQHF
v_gene: TRBV7-9; CDR3aa: CASSYRQGNEQYF
v_gene: TRBV28; CDR3aa: CASIQGPAGYGYTF
v_gene: TRBV19; CDR3aa: CASSSLTSGRTYEQYF
v_gene: TRBV19; CDR3aa: CASSMGGGEPQHF
v_gene: TRBV10-2; CDR3aa: CASGGTVLGELFF
v_gene: TRBV6-1; CDR3aa: CASSWTSGSSYEQYF
v_gene: TRBV19; CDR3aa: CASSTQSEETQYF
v_gene: TRBV7-2; CDR3aa: CASSPGQGAMEQYF